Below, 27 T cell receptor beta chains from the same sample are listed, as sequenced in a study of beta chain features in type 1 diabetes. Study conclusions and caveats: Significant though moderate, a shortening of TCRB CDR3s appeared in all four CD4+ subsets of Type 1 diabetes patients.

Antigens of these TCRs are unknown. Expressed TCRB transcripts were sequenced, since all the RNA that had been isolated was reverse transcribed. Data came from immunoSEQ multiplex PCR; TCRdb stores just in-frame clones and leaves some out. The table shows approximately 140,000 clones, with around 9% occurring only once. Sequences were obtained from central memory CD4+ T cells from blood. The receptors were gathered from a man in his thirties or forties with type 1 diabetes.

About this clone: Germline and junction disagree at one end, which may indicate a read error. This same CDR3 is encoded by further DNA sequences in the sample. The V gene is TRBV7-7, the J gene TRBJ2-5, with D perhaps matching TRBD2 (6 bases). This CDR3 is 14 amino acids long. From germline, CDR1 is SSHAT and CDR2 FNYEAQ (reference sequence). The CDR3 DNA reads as TGTGCTAGCAGCTTGGCGGAGGGCCGAGAGACCCAGTACTTC. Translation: CASSLAEGRETQYF. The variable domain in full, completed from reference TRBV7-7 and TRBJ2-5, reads GAGVSQSPRYKVTKRGQDVTLRCDPISSHATLYWYQQALGQGPEFLTYFNYEAQPDKSGLPSDRFSAERPEGSISTLTIQRTEQRDSAMYRCASSLAEGRETQYFGPGTRLLVL.

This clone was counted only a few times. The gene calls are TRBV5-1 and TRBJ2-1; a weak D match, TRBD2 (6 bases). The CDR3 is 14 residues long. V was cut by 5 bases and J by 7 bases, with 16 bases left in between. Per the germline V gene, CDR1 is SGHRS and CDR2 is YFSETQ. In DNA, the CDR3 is TGCGCCAGCAGGATATTCGGAGGAGGGAATGAGCAGTTCTTC. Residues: CASRIFGGGNEQFF.

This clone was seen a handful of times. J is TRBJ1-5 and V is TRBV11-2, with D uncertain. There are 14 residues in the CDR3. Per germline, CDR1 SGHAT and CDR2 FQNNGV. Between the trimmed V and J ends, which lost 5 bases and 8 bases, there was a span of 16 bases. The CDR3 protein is CASSPQSGWEPQHF. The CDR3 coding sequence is TGTGCCAGCAGCCCCCAAAGCGGGTGGGAGCCCCAGCATTTT.

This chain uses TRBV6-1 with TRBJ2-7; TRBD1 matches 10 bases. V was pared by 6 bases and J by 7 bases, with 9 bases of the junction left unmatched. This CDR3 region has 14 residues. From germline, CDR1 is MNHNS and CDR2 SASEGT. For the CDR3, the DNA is TGTGCCAGCAGCCGTGGGACAGGGGAACGTGAGCAGTACTTC. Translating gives CASSRGTGEREQYF.

The CDR3 DNA reads as TGTGCCAGCTCCTCCAGGGCCATGAACACTGAAGCTTTCTTT. Its translation: CASSSRAMNTEAFF. The V gene is TRBV18, the J gene TRBJ1-1; a weak D match, TRBD1 (5 bases). The length of the CDR3 is 14 residues. The V and J ends lost 6 bases and 0 bases respectively, with 11 bases between them. From germline, CDR1 is KGHSH and CDR2 LQKENI.

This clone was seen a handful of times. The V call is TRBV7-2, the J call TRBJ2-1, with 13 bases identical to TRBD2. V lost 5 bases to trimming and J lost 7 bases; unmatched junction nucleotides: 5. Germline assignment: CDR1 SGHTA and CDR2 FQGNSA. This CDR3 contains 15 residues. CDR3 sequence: CASSPLAGGQNEQFF. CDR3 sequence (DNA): TGTGCCAGCAGCCCACTAGCGGGGGGGCAAAATGAGCAGTTCTTC.

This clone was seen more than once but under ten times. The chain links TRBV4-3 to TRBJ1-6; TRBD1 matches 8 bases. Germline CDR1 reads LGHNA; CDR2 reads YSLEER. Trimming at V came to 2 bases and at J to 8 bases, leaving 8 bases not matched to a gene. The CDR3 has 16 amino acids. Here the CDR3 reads CASSQSGQGMDSPLHF. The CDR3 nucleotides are TGCGCCAGCAGCCAATCCGGACAGGGTATGGATTCACCCCTCCACTTT.

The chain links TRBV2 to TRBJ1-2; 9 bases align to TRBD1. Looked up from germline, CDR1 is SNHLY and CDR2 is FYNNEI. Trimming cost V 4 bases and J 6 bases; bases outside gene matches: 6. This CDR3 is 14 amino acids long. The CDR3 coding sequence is TGTGCCAGCAGTGTAGAGGGACAGGGTAATGGCTACACCTTC. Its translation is CASSVEGQGNGYTF.

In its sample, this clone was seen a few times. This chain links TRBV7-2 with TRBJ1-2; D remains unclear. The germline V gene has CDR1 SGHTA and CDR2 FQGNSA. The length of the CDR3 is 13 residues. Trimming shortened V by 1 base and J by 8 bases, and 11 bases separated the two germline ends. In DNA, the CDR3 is TGTGCCAGCAGCTTAGGAGGCTCAGTGGGCTACACCTTC. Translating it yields CASSLGGSVGYTF.

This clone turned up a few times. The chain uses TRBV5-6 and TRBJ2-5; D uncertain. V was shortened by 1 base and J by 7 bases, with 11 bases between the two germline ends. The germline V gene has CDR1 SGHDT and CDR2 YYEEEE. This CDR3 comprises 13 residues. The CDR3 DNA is TGTGCCAGCAGCTTGCATCGAAGCGCGACCCAGTACTTC. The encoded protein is CASSLHRSATQYF.

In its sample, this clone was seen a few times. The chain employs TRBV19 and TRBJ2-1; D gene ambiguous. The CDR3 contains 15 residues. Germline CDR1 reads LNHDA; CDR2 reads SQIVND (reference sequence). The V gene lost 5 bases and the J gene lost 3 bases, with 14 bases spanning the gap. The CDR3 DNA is TGTGCCAGTAGTCCTCTCTGGGCTCACTACAATGAGCAGTTCTTC. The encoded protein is CASSPLWAHYNEQFF.

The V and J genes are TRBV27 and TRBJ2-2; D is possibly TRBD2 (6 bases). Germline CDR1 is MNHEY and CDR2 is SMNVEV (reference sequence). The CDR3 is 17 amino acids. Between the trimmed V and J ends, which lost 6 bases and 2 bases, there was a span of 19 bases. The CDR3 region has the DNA TGTGCCAGCAGAGTCTGGTCCGGCGGGGCTAACACCGGGGAGCTGTTTTTT. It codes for CASRVWSGGANTGELFF.

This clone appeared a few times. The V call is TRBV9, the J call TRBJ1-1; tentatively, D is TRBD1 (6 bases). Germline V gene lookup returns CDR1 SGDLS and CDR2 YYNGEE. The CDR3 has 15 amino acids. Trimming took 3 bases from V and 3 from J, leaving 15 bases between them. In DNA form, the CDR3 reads TGTGCCAGCAGCGGGCGATGGGGGCAGGACACTGAAGCTTTCTTT. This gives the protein CASSGRWGQDTEAFF.

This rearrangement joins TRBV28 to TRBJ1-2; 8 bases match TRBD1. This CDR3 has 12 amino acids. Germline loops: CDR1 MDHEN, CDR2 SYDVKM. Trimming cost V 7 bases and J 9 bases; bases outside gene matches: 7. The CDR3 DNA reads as TGTGCCAGCACCGTTGACAGGGGCAGCTACACCTTC. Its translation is CASTVDRGSYTF.

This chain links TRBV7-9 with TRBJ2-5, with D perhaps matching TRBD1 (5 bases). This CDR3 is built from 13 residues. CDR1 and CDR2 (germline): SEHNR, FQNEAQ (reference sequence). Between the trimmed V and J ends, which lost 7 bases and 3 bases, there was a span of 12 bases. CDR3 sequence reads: CASNLDTKETQYF. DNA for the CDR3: TGTGCCAGCAACTTGGACACAAAAGAGACCCAGTACTTC.

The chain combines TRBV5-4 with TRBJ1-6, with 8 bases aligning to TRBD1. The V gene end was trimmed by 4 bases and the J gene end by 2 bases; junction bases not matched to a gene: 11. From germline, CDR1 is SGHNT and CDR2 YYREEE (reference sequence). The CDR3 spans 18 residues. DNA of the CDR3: TGTGCCAGCAGCCAAGCGTCACAGGGGGAGGCCTATAATTCACCCCTCCACTTT. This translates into CASSQASQGEAYNSPLHF.

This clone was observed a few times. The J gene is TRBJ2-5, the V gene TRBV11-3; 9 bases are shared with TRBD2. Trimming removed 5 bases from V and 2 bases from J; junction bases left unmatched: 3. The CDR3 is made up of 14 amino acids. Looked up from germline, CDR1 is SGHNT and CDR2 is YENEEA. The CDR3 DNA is TGTGCCAGCAGCGTGACTAGCGGTCAAGAGACCCAGTACTTC. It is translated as CASSVTSGQETQYF. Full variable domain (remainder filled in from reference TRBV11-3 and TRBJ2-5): EAGVVQSPRYKIIEKKQPVAFWCNPISGHNTLYWYLQNLGQGPELLIRYENEEAVDDSQLPKDRFSAERLKGVDSTLKIQPAELGDSAVYLCASSVTSGQETQYFGPGTRLLVL.

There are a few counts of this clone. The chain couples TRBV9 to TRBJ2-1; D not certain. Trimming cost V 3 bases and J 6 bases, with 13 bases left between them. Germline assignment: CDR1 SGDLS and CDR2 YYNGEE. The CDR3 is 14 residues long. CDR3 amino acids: CASSAYYGANEQFF. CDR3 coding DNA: TGTGCCAGCAGCGCCTACTATGGTGCCAATGAGCAGTTCTTC.

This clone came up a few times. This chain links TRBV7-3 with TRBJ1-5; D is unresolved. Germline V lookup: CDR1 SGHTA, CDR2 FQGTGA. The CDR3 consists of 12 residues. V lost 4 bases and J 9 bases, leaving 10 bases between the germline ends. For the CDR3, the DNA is TGTGCCAGCAGCTCGAGCCCGCCGCCCCAGCATTTT. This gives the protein CASSSSPPPQHF. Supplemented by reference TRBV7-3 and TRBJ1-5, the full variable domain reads GAGVSQTPSNKVTEKGKYVELRCDPISGHTALYWYRQSLGQGPEFLIYFQGTGAADDSGLPNDRFFAVRPEGSVSTLKIQRTERGDSAVYLCASSSSPPPQHFGDGTRLSIL.

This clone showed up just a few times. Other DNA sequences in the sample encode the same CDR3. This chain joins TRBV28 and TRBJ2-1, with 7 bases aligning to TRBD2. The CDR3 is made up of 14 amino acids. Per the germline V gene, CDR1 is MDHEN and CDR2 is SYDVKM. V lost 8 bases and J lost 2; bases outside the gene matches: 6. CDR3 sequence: CASASGGAYNEQFF. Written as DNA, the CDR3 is TGTGCCAGCGCCAGTGGGGGGGCCTACAATGAGCAGTTCTTC.

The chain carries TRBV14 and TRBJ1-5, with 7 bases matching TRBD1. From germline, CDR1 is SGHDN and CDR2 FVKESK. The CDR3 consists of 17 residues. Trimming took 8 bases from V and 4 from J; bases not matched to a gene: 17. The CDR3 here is CASPERSVGGENQPQHF. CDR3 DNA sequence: TGTGCCAGCCCCGAGAGGTCGGTAGGGGGCGAAAATCAGCCCCAGCATTTT. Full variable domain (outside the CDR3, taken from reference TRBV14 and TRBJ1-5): EAGVTQFPSHSVIEKGQTVTLRCDPISGHDNLYWYRRVMGKEIKFLLHFVKESKQDESGMPNNRFLAERTGGTYSTLKVQPAELEDSGVYFCASPERSVGGENQPQHFGDGTRLSIL.

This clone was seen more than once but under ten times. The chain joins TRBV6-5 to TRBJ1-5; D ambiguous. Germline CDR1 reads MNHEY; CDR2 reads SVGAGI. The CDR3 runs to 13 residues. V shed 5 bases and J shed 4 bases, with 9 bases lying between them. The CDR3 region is CASSTRRNQPQHF. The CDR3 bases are TGTGCCAGCAGTACCCGGAGGAATCAGCCCCAGCATTTT.

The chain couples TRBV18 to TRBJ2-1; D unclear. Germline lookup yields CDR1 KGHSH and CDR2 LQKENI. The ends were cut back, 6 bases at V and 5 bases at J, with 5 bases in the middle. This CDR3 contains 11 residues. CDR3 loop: CASSPNNEQFF. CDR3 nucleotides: TGTGCCAGCTCCCCTAACAATGAGCAGTTCTTC.

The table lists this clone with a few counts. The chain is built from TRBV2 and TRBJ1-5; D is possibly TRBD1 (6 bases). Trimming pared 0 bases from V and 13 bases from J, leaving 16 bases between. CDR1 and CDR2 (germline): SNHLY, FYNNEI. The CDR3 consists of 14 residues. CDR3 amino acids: CASSEARQGLSQHF. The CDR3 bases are TGTGCCAGCAGTGAAGCCCGGCAGGGGCTAAGTCAGCATTTT.

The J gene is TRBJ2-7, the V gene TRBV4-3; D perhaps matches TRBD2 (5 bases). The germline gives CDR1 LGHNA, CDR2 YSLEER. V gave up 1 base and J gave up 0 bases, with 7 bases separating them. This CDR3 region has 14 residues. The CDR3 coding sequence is TGCGCCAGCAGCCAAGTGCGGGTCTCCTACGAGCAGTACTTC. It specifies CASSQVRVSYEQYF.

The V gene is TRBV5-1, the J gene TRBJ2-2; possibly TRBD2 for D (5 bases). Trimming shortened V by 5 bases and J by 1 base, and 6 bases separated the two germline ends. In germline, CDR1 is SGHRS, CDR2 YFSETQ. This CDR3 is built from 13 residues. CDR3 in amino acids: CASREGNTGELFF. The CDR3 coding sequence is TGCGCCAGCAGAGAGGGGAACACCGGGGAGCTGTTTTTT.

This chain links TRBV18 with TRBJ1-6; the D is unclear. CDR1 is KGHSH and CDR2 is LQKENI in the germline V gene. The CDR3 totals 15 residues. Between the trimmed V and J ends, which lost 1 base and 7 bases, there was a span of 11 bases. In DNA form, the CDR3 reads TGTGCCAGCTCACCACTAAAGACAATGAATTCACCCCTCCACTTT. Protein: CASSPLKTMNSPLHF.